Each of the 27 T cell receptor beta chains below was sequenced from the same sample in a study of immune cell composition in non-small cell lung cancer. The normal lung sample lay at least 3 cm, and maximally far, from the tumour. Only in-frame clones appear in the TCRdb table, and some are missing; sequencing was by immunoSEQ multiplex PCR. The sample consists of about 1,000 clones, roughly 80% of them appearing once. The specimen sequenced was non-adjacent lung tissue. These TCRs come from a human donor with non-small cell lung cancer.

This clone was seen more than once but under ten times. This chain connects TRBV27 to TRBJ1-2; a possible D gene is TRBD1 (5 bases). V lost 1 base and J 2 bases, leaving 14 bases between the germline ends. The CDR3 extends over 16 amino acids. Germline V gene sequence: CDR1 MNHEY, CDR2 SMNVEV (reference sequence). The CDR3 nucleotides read TGTGCCAGCAGTTTATATGGGGGGGTCTCGAACTATGGCTACACCTTC. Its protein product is CASSLYGGVSNYGYTF.

The CDR3: CASSPSTGGDTQYF. CDR3 in DNA: TGTGCCAGCTCACCATCGACAGGTGGGGATACGCAGTATTTT. This chain connects TRBV18 to TRBJ2-3; possibly TRBD1 for D (6 bases). Germline CDR1 is KGHSH and CDR2 is LQKENI. The CDR3 sequence is 14 residues long. Trimming stripped 2 bases from V and 6 bases from J, with 12 bases between.

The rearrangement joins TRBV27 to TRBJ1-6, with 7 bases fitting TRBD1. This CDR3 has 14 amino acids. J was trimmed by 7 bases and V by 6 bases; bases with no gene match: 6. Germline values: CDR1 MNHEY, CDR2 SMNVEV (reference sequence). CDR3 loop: CASSLDRENSPLHF. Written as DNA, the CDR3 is TGTGCCAGCAGCTTAGACAGGGAGAATTCACCCCTCCACTTT.

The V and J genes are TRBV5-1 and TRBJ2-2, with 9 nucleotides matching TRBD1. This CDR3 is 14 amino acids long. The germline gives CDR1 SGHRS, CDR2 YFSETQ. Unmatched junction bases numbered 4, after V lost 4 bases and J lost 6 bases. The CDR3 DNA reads TGCGCCAGCAGCAAGACAGGGGGTGCCGGGGAGCTGTTTTTT. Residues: CASSKTGGAGELFF.

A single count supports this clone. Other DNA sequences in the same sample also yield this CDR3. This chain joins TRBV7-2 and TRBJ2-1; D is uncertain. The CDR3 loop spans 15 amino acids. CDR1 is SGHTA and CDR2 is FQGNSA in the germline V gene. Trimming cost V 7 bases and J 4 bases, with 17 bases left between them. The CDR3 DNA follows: TGTGCCAGCAAACTTACCTTTGCGGAATACAATGAGCAGTTCTTC. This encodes CASKLTFAEYNEQFF.

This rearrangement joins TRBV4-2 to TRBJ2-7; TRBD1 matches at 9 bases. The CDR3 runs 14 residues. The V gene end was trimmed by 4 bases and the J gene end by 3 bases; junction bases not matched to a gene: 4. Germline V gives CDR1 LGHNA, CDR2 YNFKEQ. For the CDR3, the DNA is TGTGCCAGCAGCCTTCCGGGACAGGGCTACGAGCAGTACTTC. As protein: CASSLPGQGYEQYF.

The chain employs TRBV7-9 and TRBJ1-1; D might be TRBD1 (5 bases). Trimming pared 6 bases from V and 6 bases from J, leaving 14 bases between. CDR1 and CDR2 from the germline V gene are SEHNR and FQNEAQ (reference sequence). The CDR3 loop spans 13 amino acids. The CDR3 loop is CASSWMTVSEAFF. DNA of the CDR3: TGTGCCAGCAGTTGGATGACAGTTTCTGAAGCTTTCTTT.

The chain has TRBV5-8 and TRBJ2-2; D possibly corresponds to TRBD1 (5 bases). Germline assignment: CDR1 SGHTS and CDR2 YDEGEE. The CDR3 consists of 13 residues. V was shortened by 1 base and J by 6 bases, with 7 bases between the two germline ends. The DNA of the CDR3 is TGTGCCAGCAGCTTGAGGGGCCCCGGGGAGCTGTTTTTT. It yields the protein CASSLRGPGELFF. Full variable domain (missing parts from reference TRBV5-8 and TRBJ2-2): EAGVTQSPTHLIKTRGQQATLRCSPISGHTSVYWYQQALGLGLQFLLWYDEGEERNRGNFPPRFSGRQFPNYSSELNVNALELEDSALYLCASSLRGPGELFFGEGSRLTVL.

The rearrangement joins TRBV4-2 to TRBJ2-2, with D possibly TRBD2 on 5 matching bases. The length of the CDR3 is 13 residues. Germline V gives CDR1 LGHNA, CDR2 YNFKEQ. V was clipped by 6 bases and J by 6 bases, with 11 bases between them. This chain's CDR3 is CASRNGESGELFF. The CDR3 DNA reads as TGTGCCAGCAGAAATGGGGAGTCCGGGGAGCTGTTTTTT.

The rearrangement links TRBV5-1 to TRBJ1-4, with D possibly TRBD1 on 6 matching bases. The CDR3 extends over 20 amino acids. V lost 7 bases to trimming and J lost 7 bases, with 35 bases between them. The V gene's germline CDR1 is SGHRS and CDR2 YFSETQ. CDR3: CASGGYDETGSDGRPEKLFF. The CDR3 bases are TGCGCCAGCGGGGGTTACGACGAGACAGGCTCGGATGGGCGTCCTGAAAAACTGTTTTTT.

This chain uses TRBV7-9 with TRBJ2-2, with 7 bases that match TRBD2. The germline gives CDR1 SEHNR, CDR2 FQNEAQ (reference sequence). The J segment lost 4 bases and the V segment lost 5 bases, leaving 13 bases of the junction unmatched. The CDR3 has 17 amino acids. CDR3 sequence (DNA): TGTGCCAGCAGCACTTACCGGGGAGGGGCGGTCACCGGGGAGCTGTTTTTT. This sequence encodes CASSTYRGGAVTGELFF.

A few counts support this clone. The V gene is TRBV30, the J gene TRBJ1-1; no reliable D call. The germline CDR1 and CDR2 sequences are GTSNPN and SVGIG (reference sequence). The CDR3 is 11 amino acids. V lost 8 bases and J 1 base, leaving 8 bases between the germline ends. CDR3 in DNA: TGTGCCGTTGTCCAGAACACTGAAGCTTTCTTT. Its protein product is CAVVQNTEAFF.

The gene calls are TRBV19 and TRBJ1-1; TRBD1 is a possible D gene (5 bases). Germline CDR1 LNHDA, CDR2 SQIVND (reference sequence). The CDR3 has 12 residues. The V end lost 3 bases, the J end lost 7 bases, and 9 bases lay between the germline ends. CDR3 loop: CASSINQGEAFF. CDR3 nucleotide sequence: TGTGCCAGTAGTATCAACCAGGGTGAAGCTTTCTTT.

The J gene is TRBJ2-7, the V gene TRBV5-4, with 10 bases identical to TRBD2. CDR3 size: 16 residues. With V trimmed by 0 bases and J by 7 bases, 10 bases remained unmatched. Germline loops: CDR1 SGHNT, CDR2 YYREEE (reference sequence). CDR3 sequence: CASSLGRLAGAGEQYF. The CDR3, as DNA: TGTGCCAGCAGCTTGGGTCGGCTAGCGGGGGCGGGAGAGCAGTACTTC.

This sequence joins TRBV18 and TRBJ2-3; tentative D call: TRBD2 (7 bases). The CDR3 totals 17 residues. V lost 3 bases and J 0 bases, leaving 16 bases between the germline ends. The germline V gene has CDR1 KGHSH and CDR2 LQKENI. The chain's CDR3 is CASSPRTGGQSTDTQYF. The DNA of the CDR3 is TGTGCCAGCTCACCCAGAACGGGGGGCCAAAGCACAGATACGCAGTATTTT. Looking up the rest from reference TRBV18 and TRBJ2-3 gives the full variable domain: NAGVMQNPRHLVRRRGQEARLRCSPMKGHSHVYWYRQLPEEGLKFMVYLQKENIIDESGMPKERFSAEFPKEGPSILRIQQVVRGDSAAYFCASSPRTGGQSTDTQYFGPGTRLTVL.

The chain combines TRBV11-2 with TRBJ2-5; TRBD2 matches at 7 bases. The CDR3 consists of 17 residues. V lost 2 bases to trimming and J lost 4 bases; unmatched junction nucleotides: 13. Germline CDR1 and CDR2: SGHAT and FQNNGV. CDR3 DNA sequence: TGTGCCAGCAGCTTAAAATGGGGGGGAGGGCCGGGAGAGACCCAGTACTTC. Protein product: CASSLKWGGGPGETQYF.

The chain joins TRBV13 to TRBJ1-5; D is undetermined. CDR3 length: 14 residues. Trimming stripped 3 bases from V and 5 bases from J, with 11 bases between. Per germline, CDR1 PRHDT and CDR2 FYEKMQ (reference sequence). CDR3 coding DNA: TGTGCCAGCAGCTTTGGTCAGGATGATCAGCCCCAGCATTTT. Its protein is CASSFGQDDQPQHF.

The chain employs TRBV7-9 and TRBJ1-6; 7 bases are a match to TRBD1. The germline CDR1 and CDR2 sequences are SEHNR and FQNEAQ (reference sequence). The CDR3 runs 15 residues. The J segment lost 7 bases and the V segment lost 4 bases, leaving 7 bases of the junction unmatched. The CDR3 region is CASSSRDSLNSPLHF. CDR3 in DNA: TGTGCCAGCAGCTCCCGGGACAGTCTAAATTCACCCCTCCACTTT.

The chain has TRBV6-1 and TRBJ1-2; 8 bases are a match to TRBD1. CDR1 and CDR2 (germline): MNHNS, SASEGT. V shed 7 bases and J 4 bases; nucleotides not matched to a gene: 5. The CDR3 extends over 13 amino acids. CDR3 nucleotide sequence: TGTGCCAGCAAGGCGGGACAGGTCTATGGCTACACCTTC. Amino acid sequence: CASKAGQVYGYTF.

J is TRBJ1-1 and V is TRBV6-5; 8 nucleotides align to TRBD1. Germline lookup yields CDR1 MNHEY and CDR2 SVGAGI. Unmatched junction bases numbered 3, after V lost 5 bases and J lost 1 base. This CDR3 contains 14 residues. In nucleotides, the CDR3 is TGTGCCAGCAGTCCTGACAGGGGGAACACTGAAGCTTTCTTT. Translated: CASSPDRGNTEAFF.

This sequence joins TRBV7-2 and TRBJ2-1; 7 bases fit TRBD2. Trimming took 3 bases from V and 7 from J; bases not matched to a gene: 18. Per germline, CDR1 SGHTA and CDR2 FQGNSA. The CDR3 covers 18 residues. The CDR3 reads CASSLSLGIRAGVNEQFF. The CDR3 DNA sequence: TGTGCCAGCAGCTTGAGTTTGGGGATTCGCGCGGGAGTGAATGAGCAGTTCTTC.

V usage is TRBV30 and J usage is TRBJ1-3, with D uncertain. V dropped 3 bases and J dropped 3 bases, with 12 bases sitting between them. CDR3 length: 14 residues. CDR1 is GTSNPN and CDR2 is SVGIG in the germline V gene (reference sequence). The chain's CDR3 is CAWSAVGVGNTIYF. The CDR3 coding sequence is TGTGCCTGGAGCGCGGTTGGAGTTGGAAACACCATATATTTT. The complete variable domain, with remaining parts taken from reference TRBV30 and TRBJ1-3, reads SQTIHQWPATLVQPVGSPLSLECTVEGTSNPNLYWYRQAAGRGLQLLFYSVGIGQISSEVPQNLSASRPQDRQFILSSKKLLLSDSGFYLCAWSAVGVGNTIYFGEGSWLTVV.

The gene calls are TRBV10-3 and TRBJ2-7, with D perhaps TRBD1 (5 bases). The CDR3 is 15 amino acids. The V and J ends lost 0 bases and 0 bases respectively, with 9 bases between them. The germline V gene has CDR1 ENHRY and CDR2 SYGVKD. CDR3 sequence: CAISESTANSYEQYF. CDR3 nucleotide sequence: TGTGCCATCAGTGAGTCGACAGCTAACTCCTACGAGCAGTACTTC.

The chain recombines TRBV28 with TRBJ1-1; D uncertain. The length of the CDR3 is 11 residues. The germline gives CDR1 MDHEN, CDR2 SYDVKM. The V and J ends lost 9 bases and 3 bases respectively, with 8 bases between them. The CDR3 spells CASRAYTEAFF. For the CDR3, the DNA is TGTGCCAGTCGAGCGTACACTGAAGCTTTCTTT.

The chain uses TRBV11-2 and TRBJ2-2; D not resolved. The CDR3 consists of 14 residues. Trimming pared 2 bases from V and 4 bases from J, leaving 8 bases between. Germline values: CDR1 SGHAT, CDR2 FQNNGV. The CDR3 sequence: CASSLTRGTGELFF. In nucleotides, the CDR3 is TGTGCCAGCAGCTTAACGCGAGGCACCGGGGAGCTGTTTTTT.

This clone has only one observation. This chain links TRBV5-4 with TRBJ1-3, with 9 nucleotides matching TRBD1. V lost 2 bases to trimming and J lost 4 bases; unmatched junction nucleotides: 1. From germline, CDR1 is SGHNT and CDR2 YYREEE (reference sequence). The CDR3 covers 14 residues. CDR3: CASSLQGAGNTIYF. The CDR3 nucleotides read TGTGCCAGCAGCTTACAGGGGGCGGGAAACACCATATATTTT. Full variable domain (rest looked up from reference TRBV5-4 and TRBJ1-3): ETGVTQSPTHLIKTRGQQVTLRCSSQSGHNTVSWYQQALGQGPQFIFQYYREEENGRGNFPPRFSGLQFPNYSSELNVNALELDDSALYLCASSLQGAGNTIYFGEGSWLTVV.

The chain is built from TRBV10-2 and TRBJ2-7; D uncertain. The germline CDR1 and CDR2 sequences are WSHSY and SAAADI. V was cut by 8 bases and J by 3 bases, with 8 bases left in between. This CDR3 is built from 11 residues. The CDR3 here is CASGEDYEQYF. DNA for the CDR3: TGCGCCAGCGGAGAGGACTACGAGCAGTACTTC.